This note documents a single T cell receptor beta chain sequence. This clonotype was recorded at least ten times. This clone's antigen is unknown. No base qualities exist here, and no much larger clone lies one base off it. CDR1 and CDR2 were assigned from the germline V gene as SGHTA and FQGNSA. Here V drops 3 bases and J drops 4 bases, and the junction holds 11 bases not matched to any gene. From the cysteine up to the phenylalanine, the CDR3 has a length of 17 residues. Only the CDR3 portion is preserved as DNA: 51 bases, with reading frame beginning at the first base. Libraries came from 5' RACE. Instrument on record: NextSeq 500. Unique molecular identifiers were attached to individual cDNA molecules in the TCR library protocol so that sequencing error and PCR bias could be corrected. Both TCR alpha and beta chains were sequenced, and tight co-correlation was observed between alpha and beta sequence abundances in each sample. As for how the authors treated the data: Decombinator V4 was used to annotate TCR sequences for V gene, J gene and CDR3. Expanded TCRs were defined as changing significantly between any two time points under a Poisson model with p below 0.0001. TCR abundances were normalised to the total number of TCRs sequenced per sample and were expressed as counts per million. TRAV1-2 paired with TRAJ12, TRAJ20 or TRAJ33 defined MAIT TCRs, while TRAV10 paired with TRAJ18 defined iNKT TCRs. VDJdb, accessed 1 November 2021, was searched for CMV, EBV and SARS-CoV-2 annotated TCRs, excluding TCRs annotated for multiple antigens. TCRdb handled the public reads itself, with Q25 trimming in fastp and clone calling in MiXCR, and kept productive beta chains. A single entry per CDR3 protein holds the most common genes and DNA from its merged rows. The V and J calls were not made by the authors but by TCRdb's processing. In all, the sample holds 70,000 or so distinct CDR3 sequences, and 9.5% to 15% of those were seen once. The biggest ten clones account for roughly 1.2% of the sample.

These data originate in a study of early T cells in non-severe SARS-CoV-2 infection (dated by TCRdb to the early 2020s). Notes on the research overall: Because TCR sequencing was done on bulk RNA from unsorted whole blood, the alpha and beta chains could not be paired. Study-level results and caveats: VDJdb matching was skewed toward anti-spike CD8 responses, so virus-specific expansions were likely underestimated and private and CD4 specificities were missed.

This was a case-control study nested in a cohort of healthcare workers in London, UK, who had nasopharyngeal swab PCR tests and blood samples taken every week. Healthcare workers were recruited during the week of the UK lockdown, between 23 and 31 March 2020, and followed weekly for up to about 15 weeks. This clonotype was obtained from an adult who was a healthcare worker with PCR-confirmed SARS-CoV-2 infection or an uninfected control (not recorded which). Sequences were obtained from whole blood. The chain was built from TRBV7-2 and TRBJ2-5; 10 nucleotides in the junction match TRBD2. The DNA sequence is as follows: TGTGCCAGCAGCTTTTCCCGATCTAGCGGGAGACGAGAGACCCAGTACTTC. It codes for CASSFSRSSGRRETQYF.